A selection of T cell receptor beta chains follows, all from one sample in a study of blood T cells in healthy people across ages. MiXCR, run by TCRdb on the 5' RACE reads, gives a single entry per CDR3 protein. The table has fewer than 1 million distinct CDR3 sequences, 44% seen once; the top ten hold around 21%. Sample: blood. These receptors were collected from a man in his 60s in good health. The CDR3 runs from the conserved cysteine through the conserved F or W. The D gene is left open where the match is weak. Clone size is not always given. Where it is, it says once, few, many or a class for expanded clones.

D gene	CDR3 length	J gene	clone size	V gene	CDR3 protein	CDR3 DNA
NA	15	TRBJ1-1	NA	TRBV6-5	CASSYSGRLNTEAFF	TGTGCCAGCAGTTACTCCGGTCGGTTGAACACTGAAGCTTTCTTT
NA	14	TRBJ2-1	few	TRBV7-3	CASSLTNGPGEQFF	TGTGCCAGCAGCTTAACAAATGGCCCAGGAGAGCAGTTCTTC
NA	13	TRBJ2-1	NA	TRBV18	CASSDTRACEQFF	TGTGCCAGCTCAGATACTAGGGCATGTGAGCAGTTCTTC
TRBD2	13	TRBJ2-3	NA	TRBV10-3	CAISETTGGTQYF	TGTGCCATCAGTGAGACGACGGGAGGCACGCAGTATTTT
TRBD2	16	TRBJ2-5	NA	TRBV5-1	CASSQAWRGSQETQYF	TGCGCCAGCAGCCAGGCTTGGCGGGGGAGCCAAGAGACCCAGTACTTC
NA	16	TRBJ1-4	NA	TRBV4-1	CASSQVSRQGNEKLFF	TGCGCCAGCAGCCAAGTTTCGAGGCAGGGTAATGAAAAACTGTTTTTT
NA	15	TRBJ1-5	NA	TRBV6-2/TRBV6-3	CASSPVDVLNQPQHF	TGTGCCAGCAGCCCGGTGGACGTTTTAAATCAGCCCCAGCATTTT
NA	12	TRBJ2-7	few	TRBV6-6	CASRDPSYEQYF	TGTGCCAGCCGGGACCCTTCCTACGAGCAGTACTTC
TRBD1	13	TRBJ2-3	NA	TRBV28	CASRMPTGQTQYF	TGTGCCAGCAGGATGCCAACGGGACAGACGCAGTATTTT
TRBD1	13	TRBJ2-7	NA	TRBV12-5	CASGPGQSYEQYF	TGTGCTAGTGGCCCGGGACAGTCCTACGAGCAGTACTTC
TRBD1	20	TRBJ2-6	once	TRBV4-1	CASSHQPRTGGVAGANVLTF	TGCGCCAGCAGCCACCAACCGAGAACAGGGGGCGTAGCTGGGGCCAACGTCCTGACTTTC
NA	14	TRBJ2-7	few	TRBV5-6	CASSYSGVGYEQYF	TGTGCCAGCAGCTACTCAGGGGTCGGGTACGAGCAGTACTTC
NA	13	TRBJ2-7	few	TRBV12-3/TRBV12-4	CASSSGKTYEQYF	TGTGCCAGCAGTTCAGGGAAAACCTACGAGCAGTACTTC
NA	14	TRBJ2-7	NA	TRBV11-3	CASSLGTLLGEQYF	TGTGCCAGCAGCTTAGGGACCCTCCTCGGGGAGCAGTACTTC
TRBD1	14	TRBJ1-2	NA	TRBV6-1	CASSSRDRAHGYTF	TGTGCCAGCAGTTCGCGGGACAGGGCCCATGGCTACACCTTC
TRBD1	15	TRBJ2-3	NA	TRBV3-1	CASSDPTGGRDTQYF	TGTGCCAGCAGCGACCCGACAGGGGGCCGCGATACGCAGTATTTT
TRBD1	15	TRBJ2-5	NA	TRBV7-2	CASSLDRGILKTQYF	TGTGCCAGCAGCTTGGACAGGGGTATCTTAAAGACCCAGTACTTC
NA	13	TRBJ2-1	few	TRBV7-9	CASSLELDNEQFF	TGTGCCAGCAGCTTAGAACTAGACAATGAGCAGTTCTTC
TRBD2	16	TRBJ2-7	few	TRBV10-3	CAISATGTSGDYEQYF	TGTGCCATCAGTGCGACCGGGACTAGCGGGGACTACGAGCAGTACTTC
NA	14	TRBJ2-7	NA	TRBV6-6	CASSYSMVSYEQYF	TGTGCCAGCAGTTACTCGATGGTTTCCTACGAGCAGTACTTC
NA	13	TRBJ2-5	few	TRBV10-3	CAISGGPSETQYF	TGTGCCATCAGTGGCGGGCCATCGGAGACCCAGTACTTC
NA	16	TRBJ2-4	NA	TRBV5-1	CASSSQGKDGKNIQYF	TGCGCCAGCAGCTCACAGGGTAAAGACGGCAAAAACATTCAGTACTTC
NA	13	TRBJ1-1	NA	TRBV24-1	CATRGGLNTEAFF	TGTGCCACCAGGGGCGGATTGAACACTGAAGCTTTCTTT
NA	12	TRBJ2-7	many	TRBV29-1	CSAGMTSYEQYF	TGCAGCGCAGGGATGACGTCCTACGAGCAGTACTTC
TRBD2	15	TRBJ2-4	NA	TRBV12-3/TRBV12-4	CANSGDGAFKNIQYF	TGCGCCAACAGCGGGGACGGAGCCTTCAAAAACATTCAGTACTTC
NA	16	TRBJ2-5	few	TRBV7-7	CASSSQGPGPQETQYF	TGTGCCAGCAGCTCCCAAGGTCCAGGCCCTCAAGAGACCCAGTACTTC
NA	13	TRBJ2-7	many	TRBV10-2	CASTLSQGYEQYF	TGCGCCAGCACATTATCTCAGGGCTACGAGCAGTACTTC
NA	16	TRBJ1-2	NA	TRBV2	CASSEWRGRDDYGHTF	TGTGCCAGCAGTGAATGGAGGGGCAGGGATGACTATGGCCACACCTTC
TRBD1	18	TRBJ2-7	few	TRBV9	CASSVGTGGSIAYNEQYF	TGTGCCAGCAGCGTAGGGACAGGGGGGTCCATCGCCTACAATGAGCAGTACTTC
TRBD1	15	TRBJ1-6	few	TRBV9	CASSPNGQGNSPLHF	TGTGCCAGCAGCCCAAATGGACAGGGGAATTCACCCCTCCACTTT
TRBD2	16	TRBJ2-5	few	TRBV9	CASSVETSGRQETQYF	TGTGCCAGCAGCGTAGAGACTAGCGGGCGACAAGAGACCCAGTACTTC
TRBD1	14	TRBJ2-7	NA	TRBV7-6	CASSNRQGRHEQYF	TGTGCCAGCAGTAACCGACAGGGCAGGCACGAGCAGTACTTC
TRBD1	15	TRBJ2-7	NA	TRBV7-2	CASSSQGARSYEQYF	TGTGCCAGCAGCAGTCAGGGGGCGAGAAGCTACGAGCAGTACTTC
TRBD1	12	TRBJ1-2	NA	TRBV3-1	CASSPTGDRYTF	TGTGCCAGCAGCCCTACAGGGGATCGCTACACCTTC
NA	13	TRBJ1-4	NA	TRBV3-1	CASSQVRDEKLFF	TGTGCCAGCAGCCAAGTCCGGGATGAAAAACTGTTTTTT